This record covers a single T cell receptor (beta chain). What it binds is unknown. The data were obtained in a study of shared clonotypes between healthy human individuals. Study-level information: Used for every donor were three CD4 naive, three CD4 memory, two CD8 naive and one CD8 memory plate.

Cells designated naive CD8 were CD45RO-negative and were positively selected for CCR7, with terminally differentiated effector memory CD45RA+ cells excluded. The CDR3 spans 16 residues. The germline V gene encodes CDR1 MGHDK and CDR2 SYGVNS. Unmatched junction bases numbered 10, after V lost 6 bases and J lost 2 bases. Replicate PCRs for sorted subsets used about 200 ng DNA; this equaled about 30,000 T cell genomes. Profiled with immunoSEQ multiplex PCR; TCRdb holds only in-frame clones, not every one. The sample contains a few hundred thousand clones, roughly 96% of which appear only once. Study-level results: Some naive CD4 clonotypes, roughly 5%, turned up in common across several donors. Clonotypes shared by all four donors outscored non-shared clonotypes in generation probability.

The TCR was taken from a woman aged 30 to 39 in good health. Material for sequencing was naive CD8+ T cells sorted from blood. The rearrangement uses TRBV25-1 and TRBJ2-5, with 9 positions matching TRBD2. DNA of the CDR3: TGTGCCAGCAGCCCGAGAGCGGGAGGTGGGCAAGAGACCCAGTACTTC. This encodes CASSPRAGGGQETQYF.